This paragraph reports one TCR beta chain. V shed 6 bases and J 0 bases; nucleotides not matched to a gene: 8. The CDR3 totals 15 residues. In germline, CDR1 is SGHDT, CDR2 YYEEEE. These data come from a study of cytomegalovirus exposure and HLA in healthy donors. The PCR ran on 60 Vbeta and 13 Jbeta primers. TCRdb's copy holds only in-frame clones and misses some; the assay was immunoSEQ multiplex PCR. The sample carries roughly 170,000 clones, about four fifths recorded once. The genes are TRBV5-6 and TRBJ1-1; TRBD1 matches 7 bases. This TCR was recovered from a young man in good health and CMV-seronegative. The sample comprised PBMCs. The chain's CDR3 is CASNNRGEMNTEAFF. The CDR3 DNA sequence: TGTGCCAGCAACAACAGGGGAGAAATGAACACTGAAGCTTTCTTT.